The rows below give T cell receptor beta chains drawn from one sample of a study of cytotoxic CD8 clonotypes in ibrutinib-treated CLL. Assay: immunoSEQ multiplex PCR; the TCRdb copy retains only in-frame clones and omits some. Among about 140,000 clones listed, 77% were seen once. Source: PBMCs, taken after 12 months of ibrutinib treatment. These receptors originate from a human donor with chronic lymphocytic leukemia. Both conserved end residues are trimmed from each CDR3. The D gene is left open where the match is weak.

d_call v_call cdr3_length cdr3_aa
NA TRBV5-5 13 ASSYNRVQTGELF
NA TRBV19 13 ASSIAKEPSETQY
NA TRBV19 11 ASSAGNQETQY
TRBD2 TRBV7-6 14 ASSLGGTSAADTQY
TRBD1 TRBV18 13 ASSPPSTGGTEAF
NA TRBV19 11 ASSSARGNEQY
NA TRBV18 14 ASSPQGRGPGNTIY
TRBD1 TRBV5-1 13 ASSPGTANTGELF
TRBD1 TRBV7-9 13 ASSLVGQGSSPLH
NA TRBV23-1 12 ASSQSTGHSFYT
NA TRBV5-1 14 ASSPEPGSEGHEQF
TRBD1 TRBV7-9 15 ASSAIIGQGIGDEQY
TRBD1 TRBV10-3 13 AISHGQGMNTEAF
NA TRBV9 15 ASSVVGTSSGANVLT
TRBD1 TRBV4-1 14 ASSQGIGTGSDTQY
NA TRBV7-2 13 ASSRSGQQTYEQY
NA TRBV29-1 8 SVEEETQY